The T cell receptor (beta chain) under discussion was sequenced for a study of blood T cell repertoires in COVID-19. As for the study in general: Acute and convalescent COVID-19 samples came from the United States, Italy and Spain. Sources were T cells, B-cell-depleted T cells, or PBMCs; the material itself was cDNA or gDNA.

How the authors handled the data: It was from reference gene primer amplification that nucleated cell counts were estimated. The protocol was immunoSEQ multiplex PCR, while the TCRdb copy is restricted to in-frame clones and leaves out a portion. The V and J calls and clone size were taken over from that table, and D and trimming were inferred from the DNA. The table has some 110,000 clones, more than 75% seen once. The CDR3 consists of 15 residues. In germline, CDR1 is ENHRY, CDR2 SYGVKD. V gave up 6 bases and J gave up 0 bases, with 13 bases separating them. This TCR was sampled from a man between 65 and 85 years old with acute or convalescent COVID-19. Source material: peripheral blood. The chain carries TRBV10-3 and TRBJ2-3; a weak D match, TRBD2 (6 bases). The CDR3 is CAIRGGTPSTDTQYF. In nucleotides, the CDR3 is TGTGCCATCAGGGGGGGAACCCCTAGCACAGATACGCAGTATTTT.